The present T cell receptor (beta chain) was sequenced within a study of beta chain features in type 1 diabetes. Whole-study context: Across all samples, about 100 million sorted cells were examined. The study's findings and limits: Naive, central memory and Treg TCRB repertoires appeared more alike in patients than in healthy donors. Shorter templates might be favored by PCR, equally in patients and controls. Researchers report that Type 1 diabetes patients had moderately but significantly shorter TCRB CDR3s across all four CD4+ subsets.

Comments on this clone: Its antigen is unidentified.

TCRB transcripts that were expressed got sequenced, as all of the isolated RNA had been reverse transcribed. Data came from immunoSEQ multiplex PCR; TCRdb stores just in-frame clones and leaves some out. The sample lists 350,000 to 400,000 clones, approximately 15% occurring once. The sample was naive CD4+ T cells from blood. The receptor's source is a woman under 30 in good health.

In DNA form, the CDR3 reads TGCAGCGCTACTAGCGGGAACTACGAGCAGTACTTC. Amino acids: CSATSGNYEQYF. This chain uses TRBV29-1 with TRBJ2-7; 10 bases are shared with TRBD2. The CDR3 spans 12 residues. Trimming took 7 bases from V and 3 from J; bases not matched to a gene: 3. Germline V CDR1 and CDR2: SQVTM, ANQGSEA.